This T cell receptor beta chain was identified in a study of T cell responses to AZD1222 COVID-19 vaccine. Study-level points and caveats: A mostly white British donor set with more females was recruited, and clonal diversity was possibly underestimated. Baseline seropositivity occurred in only a handful of AZD1222 recipients. Targets within unmutated variant regions were reportedly found for nearly half of spike-specific TCRs.

Concerning this clone itself: Its antigen is undetermined.

Analyses pooled second doses at about 4 or about 12 weeks. Assay used: immunoSEQ multiplex PCR; TCRdb lists only in-frame clones, some missing. The sample consists of 150,000 to 200,000 clones, 92% of them appearing once. The source is an adult who received the AZD1222 COVID-19 vaccine. Here the sequenced sample was peripheral blood, taken 28 days after the second AZD1222 dose.

The CDR3 DNA follows: TGTGCCAGCAGCTTGACCGACACTGAAGCTTTCTTT. Translation: CASSLTDTEAFF. The V gene is TRBV5-6, the J gene TRBJ1-1; D is undetermined. CDR3 length equals 12 residues. V was clipped by 1 base and J by 3 bases, with 4 bases between them. Germline V gives CDR1 SGHDT, CDR2 YYEEEE.